This T cell receptor beta chain is drawn from a study of long-term antiretroviral therapy in people with HIV. The study, taken as a whole, reports: Across all time points, the repertoire was dominated by clones that expanded before ART.

Every donor had one or more pre-ART and two or more post-ART PBMC samples. Treatment locations for all participants with HIV were in the United States. As regards this clone: Its matching antigen is unknown.

Runs used v3.0 of the immunoSEQ assay and were done at survey level. Data came from immunoSEQ multiplex PCR; TCRdb stores just in-frame clones and leaves some out. This sample carries about 33,000 clones, over 65% of them seen once, and the ten largest clones take about 7.6%. The material sequenced was unsorted PBMCs, taken 2 years after starting antiretroviral therapy. The origin of this receptor is a woman aged 50 to 60 with HIV.

The CDR3 reads CASSRDLAGYTF. As DNA, the CDR3 is TGTGCCAGCAGCCGGGACCTAGCAGGCTACACCTTC. The gene calls are TRBV7-9 and TRBJ1-2, with D tentatively TRBD1 (5 bases). Germline lookup yields CDR1 SEHNR and CDR2 FQNEAQ (reference sequence). The V and J ends lost 5 bases and 8 bases respectively, with 12 bases between them. This CDR3 region has 12 residues.